This passage covers 17 T cell receptor beta chains from one sample sequenced in a study of cytomegalovirus exposure and HLA in healthy donors. Both 60 Vbeta primers and 13 Jbeta primers went into the PCR. Here immunoSEQ multiplex PCR was the method, and the copy in TCRdb shows in-frame clones only, minus some. Among about 180,000 clones listed, around 80% were seen once. Sequencing was carried out using PBMCs. These receptors came from a man aged 40-49 years in good health and CMV-seronegative.

The chain uses TRBV11-2 and TRBJ1-1; TRBD1 might be the D (5 bases). CDR1 is SGHAT and CDR2 is FQNNGV in the germline V gene. With 3 bases removed from V and 2 bases from J, the gap between germline ends came to 10 bases. The length of the CDR3 is 14 residues. The CDR3 nucleotides are TGTGCCAGCAGCTTCGTCGGGGGAAACACTGAAGCTTTCTTT. It codes for CASSFVGGNTEAFF.

The CDR3: CASAQGASSNYGYTF. CDR3 in DNA: TGTGCCAGCGCACAGGGGGCGTCATCTAACTATGGCTACACCTTC. V usage is TRBV6-5 and J usage is TRBJ1-2; 9 bases are a match to TRBD1. Germline V gene lookup returns CDR1 MNHEY and CDR2 SVGAGI. The junction had 7 bases not matched to a gene; V was cut back by 8 bases and J by 0 bases. The CDR3 covers 15 residues.

The chain joins TRBV5-4 to TRBJ2-1, with TRBD2 matching 8 bases. Germline V gene lookup returns CDR1 SGHNT and CDR2 YYREEE (reference sequence). The CDR3 is 15 amino acids. Unmatched junction bases numbered 10, after V lost 7 bases and J lost 4 bases. The CDR3 here is CASSPQAGEYNEQFF. CDR3 DNA: TGTGCCAGCTCCCCTCAAGCGGGGGAATACAATGAGCAGTTCTTC.

The V gene is TRBV29-1, the J gene TRBJ2-7, with 7 bases matching TRBD2. The CDR3 is made up of 13 amino acids. The germline gives CDR1 SQVTM, CDR2 ANQGSEA. Trimming cost V 7 bases and J 4 bases; bases outside gene matches: 10. The CDR3 DNA follows: TGCAGCGCCATAGGACTAGAATCTTACGAGCAGTACTTC. It yields the protein CSAIGLESYEQYF.

The count of this clone is one. The V gene is TRBV4-3, the J gene TRBJ2-6; 7 bases agree with TRBD2. Trimming at V came to 0 bases and at J to 4 bases, leaving 12 bases not matched to a gene. Germline V gene sequence: CDR1 LGHNA, CDR2 YSLEER. This CDR3 has 19 residues. The CDR3 region is CASSQESTAGDTGANVLTF. The DNA for the CDR3 is TGCGCCAGCAGCCAAGAGAGCACGGCGGGAGATACGGGGGCCAACGTCCTGACTTTC.

The V gene is TRBV2, the J gene TRBJ2-3, with 8 nucleotides matching TRBD2. This CDR3 has 15 amino acids. V shed 4 bases, J shed 6 bases, and the junction held 9 bases outside the gene matches. Germline CDR1 is SNHLY and CDR2 is FYNNEI. CDR3 loop: CASSGAGVGPDTQYF. The CDR3 coding sequence is TGTGCCAGCAGTGGAGCGGGAGTTGGTCCGGATACGCAGTATTTT.

Here the CDR3 reads CASSRDRVAYEQYF. The CDR3 DNA follows: TGCGCCAGCAGCCGGGACAGGGTCGCCTACGAGCAGTACTTC. The chain couples TRBV5-1 to TRBJ2-7; 9 bases map to TRBD1. The CDR3 is made up of 14 amino acids. V was pared by 4 bases and J by 2 bases, with 4 bases of the junction left unmatched. Germline values: CDR1 SGHRS, CDR2 YFSETQ.

The genes are TRBV4-1 and TRBJ1-4, with 7 bases lining up with TRBD1. Germline assignment: CDR1 MGHRA and CDR2 YSYEKL. This CDR3 has 15 amino acids. The ends lost 3 bases at V and 2 bases at J; junction bases unmatched: 3. CDR3 nucleotide sequence: TGCGCCAGCAGCCATCAGGGGGAGACTAATGAAAAACTGTTTTTT. It encodes CASSHQGETNEKLFF.

The sample holds one count of this clone. In the same sample, other DNA sequences code for this CDR3. The V gene is TRBV7-9, the J gene TRBJ2-3; the D gene is possibly TRBD1 (6 bases). Germline loops: CDR1 SEHNR, CDR2 FQNEAQ (reference sequence). The ends were cut back, 1 base at V and 1 base at J, with 12 bases in the middle. CDR3 length: 16 residues. CDR3 nucleotides: TGTGCCAGCAGCTTAGTACAGGGACAACGCACAGATACGCAGTATTTT. The encoded protein is CASSLVQGQRTDTQYF.

V is TRBV19 and J is TRBJ2-1; D remains unclear. Germline CDR1 and CDR2: LNHDA and SQIVND (reference sequence). This CDR3 comprises 12 residues. Between the trimmed V and J ends, which lost 6 bases and 8 bases, there was a span of 11 bases. CDR3 bases: TGTGCCAGTAGGCCTTACATTCATGAGCAGTTCTTC. Translating it yields CASRPYIHEQFF.

The chain has TRBV4-1 and TRBJ1-2; TRBD1 is a possible D gene (5 bases). This CDR3 contains 15 residues. Trimming pared 0 bases from V and 2 bases from J, leaving 10 bases between. The germline CDR1 and CDR2 sequences are MGHRA and YSYEKL. In nucleotides, the CDR3 is TGCGCCAGCAGCCAAGAAGGAGCAGGGAACTATGGCTACACCTTC. Protein sequence: CASSQEGAGNYGYTF.

The rearrangement uses TRBV7-9 and TRBJ2-7, with 14 nucleotides matching TRBD2. The V segment lost 7 bases and the J segment 0 bases; nucleotides outside the gene matches: 11. CDR1 and CDR2 from the germline V gene are SEHNR and FQNEAQ (reference sequence). This CDR3 spans 18 amino acids. The CDR3 reads CASNSWGLAGASSYEQYF. The CDR3 bases are TGTGCCAGCAACTCATGGGGACTAGCGGGAGCGAGCTCCTACGAGCAGTACTTC.

The V gene is TRBV19, the J gene TRBJ2-7; 9 bases are shared with TRBD1. This CDR3 comprises 14 residues. V was clipped by 1 base and J by 6 bases; unmatched bases: 4. CDR1 and CDR2 (germline): LNHDA, SQIVND (reference sequence). CDR3 nucleotide sequence: TGTGCCAGTAGTATAGGGGGACAGGGAGTCGAGCAGTACTTC. Translated: CASSIGGQGVEQYF.

The chain combines TRBV9 with TRBJ2-2; a weak D match, TRBD2 (7 bases). The germline V and J ends were trimmed by 0 bases and 4 bases, with 13 bases remaining between them. The CDR3 runs 16 residues. Germline V gives CDR1 SGDLS, CDR2 YYNGEE. CDR3 in amino acids: CASSVGVGGRTGELFF. The CDR3 nucleotides read TGTGCCAGCAGCGTAGGGGTGGGGGGGCGCACCGGGGAGCTGTTTTTT.

This chain joins TRBV5-1 and TRBJ1-6; the match to TRBD1 covers 12 bases. V trimming: 0 bases; J trimming: 9 bases; junction bases outside the gene matches: 4. CDR1 and CDR2 from the germline V gene are SGHRS and YFSETQ. The CDR3 totals 16 residues. CDR3 protein: CASSLEGTGGGSPLHF. The DNA for the CDR3 is TGCGCCAGCAGCTTGGAAGGGACAGGGGGCGGTTCACCCCTCCACTTT.

The chain has TRBV5-1 and TRBJ2-5; TRBD1 agrees at 7 bases. V gave up 4 bases and J gave up 5 bases; unmatched junction bases: 8. The germline V gene encodes CDR1 SGHRS and CDR2 YFSETQ. The CDR3 sequence is 14 residues long. CDR3 protein: CASSRQGVEETQYF. CDR3 DNA: TGCGCCAGCAGCCGCCAGGGGGTTGAGGAGACCCAGTACTTC.

This clone was observed a handful of times. The DNA for the CDR3 is TGTGCCAGCACCCCATATGGACTAGCGGCCGACCGGGCGTACTTC. This translates into CASTPYGLAADRAYF. This chain links TRBV5-5 with TRBJ2-4; TRBD2 matches at 10 bases. Germline V CDR1 and CDR2: SGHKS, YYEKEE (reference sequence). The CDR3 contains 15 residues. V lost 6 bases and J lost 15; bases outside the gene matches: 18.